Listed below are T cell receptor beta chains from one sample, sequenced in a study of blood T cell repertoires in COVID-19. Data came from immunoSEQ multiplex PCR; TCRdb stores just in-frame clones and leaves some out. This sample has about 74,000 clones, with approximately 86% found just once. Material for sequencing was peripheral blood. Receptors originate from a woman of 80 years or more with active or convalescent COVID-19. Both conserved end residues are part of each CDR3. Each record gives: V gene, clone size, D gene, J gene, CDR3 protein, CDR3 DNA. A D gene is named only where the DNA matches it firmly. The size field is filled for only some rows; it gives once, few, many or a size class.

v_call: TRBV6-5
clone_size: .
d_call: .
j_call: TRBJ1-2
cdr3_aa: CASSSSWTVPGYTF
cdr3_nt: TGTGCCAGCAGTTCATCGTGGACAGTCCCTGGCTACACCTTC

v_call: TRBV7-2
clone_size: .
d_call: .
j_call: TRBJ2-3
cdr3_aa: CASSWKRSTDTQYF
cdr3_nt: TGTGCCAGCAGCTGGAAGCGGAGCACAGATACGCAGTATTTT

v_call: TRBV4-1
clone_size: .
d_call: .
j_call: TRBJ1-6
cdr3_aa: CASSQDQAPRSPLHF
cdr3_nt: TGCGCCAGCAGCCAAGATCAAGCCCCTCGGTCACCCCTCCACTTT

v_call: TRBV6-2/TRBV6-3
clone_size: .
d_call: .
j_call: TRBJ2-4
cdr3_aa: CASSYRLDKNIQYF
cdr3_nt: TGTGCCAGCAGTTACCGACTAGACAAAAACATTCAGTACTTC

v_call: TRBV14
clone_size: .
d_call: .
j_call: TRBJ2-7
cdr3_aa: CASSQLNGGHEQYF
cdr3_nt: TGTGCCAGCAGCCAATTAAACGGGGGGCACGAGCAGTACTTC

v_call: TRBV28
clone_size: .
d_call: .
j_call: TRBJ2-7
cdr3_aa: CASSLPGDTSYEQYF
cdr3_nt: TGTGCCAGCAGTTTACCCGGGGACACTTCCTACGAGCAGTACTTC

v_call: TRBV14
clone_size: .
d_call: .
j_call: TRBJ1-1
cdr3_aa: CASSQVGVRRGTEAFF
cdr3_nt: TGTGCCAGCAGCCAAGTAGGAGTCAGGAGGGGCACTGAAGCTTTCTTT

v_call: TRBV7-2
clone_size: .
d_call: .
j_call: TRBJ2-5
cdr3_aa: CASSLVDSQETQYF
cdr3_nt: TGTGCCAGCAGCTTAGTGGACTCTCAAGAGACCCAGTACTTC

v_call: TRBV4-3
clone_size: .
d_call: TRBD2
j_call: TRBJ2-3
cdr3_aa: CASSHLLASTDTQYF
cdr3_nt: TGCGCCAGCAGCCACCTACTAGCGAGCACAGATACGCAGTATTTT

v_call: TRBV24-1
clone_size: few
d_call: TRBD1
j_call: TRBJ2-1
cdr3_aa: CATSLTGQGANNEQFF
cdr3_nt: TGTGCCACCAGTTTAACCGGACAGGGGGCGAACAATGAGCAGTTCTTC

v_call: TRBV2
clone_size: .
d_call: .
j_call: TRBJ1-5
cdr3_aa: CASSEWPQGGVQPQHF
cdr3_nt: TGTGCCAGCAGTGAATGGCCCCAGGGCGGGGTTCAGCCCCAGCATTTT

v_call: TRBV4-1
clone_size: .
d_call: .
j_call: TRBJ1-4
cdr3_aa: CASSPTETNEKLFF
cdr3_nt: TGCGCCAGCAGCCCCACAGAAACCAATGAAAAACTGTTTTTT

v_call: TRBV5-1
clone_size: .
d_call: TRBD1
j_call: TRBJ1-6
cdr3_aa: CASSDGTGSYSPLHF
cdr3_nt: TGCGCCAGCAGCGACGGGACAGGGTCGTATTCACCCCTCCACTTT

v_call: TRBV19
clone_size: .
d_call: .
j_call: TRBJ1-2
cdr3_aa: CASSIGRDDYGYTF
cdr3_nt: TGTGCCAGTAGTATAGGGAGGGACGACTATGGCTACACCTTC

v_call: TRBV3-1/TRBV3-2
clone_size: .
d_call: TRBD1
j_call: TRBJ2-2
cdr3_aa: CASSQRDRTATGELFF
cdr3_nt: TGTGCCAGCAGCCAACGGGACAGGACAGCCACCGGGGAGCTGTTTTTT

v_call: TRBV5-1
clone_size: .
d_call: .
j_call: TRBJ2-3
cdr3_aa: CASSLAGAGTDTQYF
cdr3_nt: TGCGCCAGCAGCTTGGCCGGAGCGGGCACAGATACGCAGTATTTT

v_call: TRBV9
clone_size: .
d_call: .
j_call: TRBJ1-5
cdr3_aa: CASSVGGPNQPQHF
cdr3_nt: TGTGCCAGCAGCGTGGGGGGACCCAATCAGCCCCAGCATTTT

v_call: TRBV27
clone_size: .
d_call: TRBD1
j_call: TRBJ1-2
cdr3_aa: CASSSMTGVYGYTF
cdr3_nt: TGTGCCAGCAGTTCGATGACAGGGGTATATGGCTACACCTTC

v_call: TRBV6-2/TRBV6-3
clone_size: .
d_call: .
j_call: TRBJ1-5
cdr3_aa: CASSYFEAAQHF
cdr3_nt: TGTGCCAGCAGTTACTTTGAAGCGGCCCAGCATTTT

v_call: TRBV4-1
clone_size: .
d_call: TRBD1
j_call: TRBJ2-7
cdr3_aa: CASSRPGQGISEQYF
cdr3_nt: TGCGCCAGCAGTCGGCCGGGACAGGGTATATCCGAGCAGTACTTC

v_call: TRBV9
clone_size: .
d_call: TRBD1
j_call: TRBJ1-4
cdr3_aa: CASSGQGASNEKLFF
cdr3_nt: TGTGCCAGCAGCGGCCAGGGGGCTTCTAATGAAAAACTGTTTTTT

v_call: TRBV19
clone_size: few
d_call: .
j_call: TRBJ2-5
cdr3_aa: CASSKGVQETQYF
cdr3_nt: TGTGCCAGTAGTAAGGGGGTCCAAGAGACCCAGTACTTC

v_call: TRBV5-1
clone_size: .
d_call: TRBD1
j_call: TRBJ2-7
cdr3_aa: CASRPGQGPYEQYF
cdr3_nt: TGCGCCAGCAGACCCGGACAGGGCCCCTACGAGCAGTACTTC

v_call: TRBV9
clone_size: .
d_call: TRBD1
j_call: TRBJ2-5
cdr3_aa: CASSRGQAQETQYF
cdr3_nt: TGTGCCAGCAGCAGGGGACAGGCCCAAGAGACCCAGTACTTC

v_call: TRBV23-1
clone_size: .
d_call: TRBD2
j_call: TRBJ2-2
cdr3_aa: CASSQSGGNSGTSEIANTGELFF
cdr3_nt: TGCGCCAGCAGTCAATCAGGTGGCAATAGCGGGACTAGTGAAATCGCGAACACCGGGGAGCTGTTTTTT

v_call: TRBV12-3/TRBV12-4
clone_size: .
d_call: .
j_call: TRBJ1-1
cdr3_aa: CANSLGGTEAFF
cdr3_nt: TGTGCCAACAGTCTTGGGGGGACTGAAGCTTTCTTT

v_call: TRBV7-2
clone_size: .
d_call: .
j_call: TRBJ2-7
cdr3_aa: CASSLDRFYEQYF
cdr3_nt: TGTGCCAGCAGCTTAGACAGGTTTTACGAGCAGTACTTC

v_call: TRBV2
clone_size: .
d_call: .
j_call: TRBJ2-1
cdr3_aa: CASSGNDVSYNEQFF
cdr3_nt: TGTGCCAGCAGCGGGAATGATGTGTCCTACAATGAGCAGTTCTTC

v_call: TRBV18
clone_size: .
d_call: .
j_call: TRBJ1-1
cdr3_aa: CASSPQGMAEAFF
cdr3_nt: TGTGCCAGCTCACCACAGGGGATGGCTGAAGCTTTCTTT

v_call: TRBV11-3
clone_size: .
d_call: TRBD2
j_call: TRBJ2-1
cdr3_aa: CASRRGLAGGPDEQFF
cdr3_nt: TGTGCCAGTCGGAGGGGCCTAGCGGGAGGGCCTGATGAGCAGTTCTTC

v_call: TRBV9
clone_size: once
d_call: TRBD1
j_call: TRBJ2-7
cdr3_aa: CASSPSGQGYEQYF
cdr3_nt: TGTGCCAGCAGCCCATCGGGACAGGGCTACGAGCAGTACTTC

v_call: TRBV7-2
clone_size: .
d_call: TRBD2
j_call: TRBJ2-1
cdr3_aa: CASSFRGTSAPHPYNEQFF
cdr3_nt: TGTGCCAGCAGCTTCCGTGGGACTAGCGCCCCCCACCCTTACAATGAGCAGTTCTTC

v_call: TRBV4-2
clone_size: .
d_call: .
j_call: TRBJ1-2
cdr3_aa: CASSQDQGSNYGYTF
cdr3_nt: TGTGCCAGCAGCCAAGATCAGGGTTCGAACTATGGCTACACCTTC

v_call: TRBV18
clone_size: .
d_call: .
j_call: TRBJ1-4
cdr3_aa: CASSPGPSSEKLFF
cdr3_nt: TGTGCCAGCTCACCAGGGCCCTCGAGTGAAAAACTGTTTTTT

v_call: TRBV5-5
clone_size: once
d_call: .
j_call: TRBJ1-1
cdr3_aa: CASSFRWGDTEAFF
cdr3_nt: TGTGCCAGCAGCTTTCGCTGGGGGGACACTGAAGCTTTCTTT

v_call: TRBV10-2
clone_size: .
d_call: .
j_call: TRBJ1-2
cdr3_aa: CASSESGGSSGYTF
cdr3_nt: TGCGCCAGCAGTGAGTCGGGGGGGAGTAGTGGCTACACCTTC

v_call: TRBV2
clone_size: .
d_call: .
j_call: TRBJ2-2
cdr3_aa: CATEGARNTGELFF
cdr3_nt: TGTGCCACGGAAGGGGCGAGGAACACCGGGGAGCTGTTTTTT

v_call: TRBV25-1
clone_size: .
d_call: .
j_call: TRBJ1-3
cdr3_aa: CASSPQKSQISGNTIYF
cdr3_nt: TGTGCCAGCAGTCCACAAAAGTCCCAGATCTCTGGAAACACCATATATTTT

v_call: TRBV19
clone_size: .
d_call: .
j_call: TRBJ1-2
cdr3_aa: CASARVSANYGYTF
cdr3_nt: TGTGCCAGCGCCCGGGTGAGCGCTAACTATGGCTACACCTTC

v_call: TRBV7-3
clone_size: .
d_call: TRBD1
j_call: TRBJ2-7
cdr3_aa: CASNLGGQGILEQYF
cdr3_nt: TGTGCCAGCAACCTGGGAGGACAGGGTATTCTCGAGCAGTACTTC

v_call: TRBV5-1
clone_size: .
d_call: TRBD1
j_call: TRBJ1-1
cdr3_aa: CASRGQAMNTEAFF
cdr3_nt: TGCGCCAGCAGAGGACAGGCGATGAACACTGAAGCTTTCTTT

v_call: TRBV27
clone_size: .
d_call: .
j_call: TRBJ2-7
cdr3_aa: CASWGSSYEQYF
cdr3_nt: TGTGCCAGTTGGGGCAGCTCCTACGAGCAGTACTTC

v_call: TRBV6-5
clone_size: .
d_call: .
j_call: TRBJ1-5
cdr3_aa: CASSKGNYQPQHF
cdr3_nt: TGTGCCAGCAGCAAGGGGAATTATCAGCCCCAGCATTTT

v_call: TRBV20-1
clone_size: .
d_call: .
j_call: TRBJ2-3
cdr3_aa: CSASPLWGVDTQYF
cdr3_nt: TGCAGTGCTAGTCCCCTCTGGGGGGTAGATACGCAGTATTTT